The TCR beta chain described here comes from a study of blood T cell repertoires in COVID-19. At the level of the study: Nucleic acid was either cDNA or gDNA, and it came from T cells, B-cell-depleted T cells, or PBMCs.

Germline CDR1 is LGHDT and CDR2 is YNNKEL (reference sequence). V was shortened by 3 bases and J by 8 bases, with 8 bases between the two germline ends. The CDR3 has 13 amino acids. This clone was detected only a few times. The assay was immunoSEQ multiplex PCR, and TCRdb's table has in-frame clones only and misses some. The sample lists roughly 120,000 clones; 70% to 90% were seen once. The sequencing input was peripheral blood. The source of this sequence is an older woman with acute or convalescent COVID-19. The chain joins TRBV3-1 (or the pseudogene TRBV3-2) to TRBJ1-6; a weak D match, TRBD1 (5 bases). The DNA of the CDR3 is TGTGCCAGCAGCCACGACAGAGATTCACCCCTCCACTTT. This encodes CASSHDRDSPLHF.